This T cell receptor beta chain was profiled in a study of response to subunit inactivated influenza vaccine. Findings of the study overall: Each seasonal influenza vaccination, the authors suggested, recruits few new T cells.

Comment on this clonotype: As yet, its antigen is unknown.

TCRdb itself ran the RT-PCR reads through MiXCR, one entry per CDR3 protein. The data show a few hundred thousand distinct CDR3 sequences, roughly 15% seen once. The TCR originated in a man aged 50-59 years who received an inactivated influenza vaccine. This sample comprised PBMCs from blood, obtained 11 to 12 days after vaccination.

The CDR3 loop reads CASSLGSGTQETQYF. In DNA form, the CDR3 reads TGTGCCAGCAGCCTCGGTAGTGGGACCCAAGAGACCCAGTACTTC. This chain joins TRBV5-4 and TRBJ2-5, with D possibly called TRBD1 or TRBD2 (5 bases each). Trimming took 4 bases from V and 1 from J, leaving 14 bases between them. This CDR3 is built from 15 residues. Germline CDR1 reads SGHNT; CDR2 reads YYREEE (reference sequence).